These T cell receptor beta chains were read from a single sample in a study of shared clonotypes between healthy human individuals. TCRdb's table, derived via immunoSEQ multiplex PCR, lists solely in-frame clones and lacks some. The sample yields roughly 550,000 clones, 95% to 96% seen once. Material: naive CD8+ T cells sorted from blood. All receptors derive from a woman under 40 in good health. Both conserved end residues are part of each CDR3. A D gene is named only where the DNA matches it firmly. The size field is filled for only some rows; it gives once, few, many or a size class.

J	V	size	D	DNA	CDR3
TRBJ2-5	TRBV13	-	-	TGTGCCAGCAGCTTAGCACAGGGTACCAGGGAGACCCAGTACTTC	CASSLAQGTRETQYF
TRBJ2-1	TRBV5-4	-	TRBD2	TGTGCCAGCAGCTTCGGGACTAGTTTAATCAATGAGCAGTTCTTC	CASSFGTSLINEQFF
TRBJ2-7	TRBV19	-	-	TGTGCCAGTAGTGGTACCTACGAGCAGTACTTC	CASSGTYEQYF
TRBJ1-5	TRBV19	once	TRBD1	TGTGCCAGTAGTATATTAGACAGGGGGTTTAGCAATCAGCCCCAGCATTTT	CASSILDRGFSNQPQHF
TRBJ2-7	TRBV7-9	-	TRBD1	TGTGCCAGCAGCTTAGGTTGGGACAGGGTTAACTACGAGCAGTACTTC	CASSLGWDRVNYEQYF
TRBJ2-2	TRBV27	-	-	TGTGCCAGCAGTTTATCGATAGGCAGCTACACCGGGGAGCTGTTTTTT	CASSLSIGSYTGELFF
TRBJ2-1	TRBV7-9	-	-	TGTGCCAGCAGCCCCCGGCCTGAGTCGGACTCCTACAATGAGCAGTTCTTC	CASSPRPESDSYNEQFF
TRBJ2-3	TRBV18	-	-	TGTGCCAGCTCGCCCGGACAGTCGGGATGGACAACAGATACGCAGTATTTT	CASSPGQSGWTTDTQYF
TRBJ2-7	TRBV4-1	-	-	TGCGCCAGCAGCCAAGAAAAAGGGGCAGGGGTATACGAGCAGTACTTC	CASSQEKGAGVYEQYF
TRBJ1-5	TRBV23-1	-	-	TGCGCCAGCAGGGGCAACAATCAGCCCCAGCATTTT	CASRGNNQPQHF
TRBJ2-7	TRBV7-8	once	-	TGTGCCAGCAGCTTAGAGCTGGTCAGGGACTACGAGCAGTACTTC	CASSLELVRDYEQYF
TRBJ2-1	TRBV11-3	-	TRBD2	TGTGCCAGCAGCCCCGGGGCTGGTAGCGGGAGGGCCCCCAATGAGCAGTTCTTC	CASSPGAGSGRAPNEQFF
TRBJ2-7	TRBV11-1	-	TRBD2	TGTGCCAGCAGTACGGGAGGCCCCCCCTACGAGCAGTACTTC	CASSTGGPPYEQYF
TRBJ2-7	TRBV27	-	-	TGTGCCAGCCGCCCCCAGGGTGACGAGCAGTACTTC	CASRPQGDEQYF
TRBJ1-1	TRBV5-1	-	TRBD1	TGCGCCAGCAGGACAGGGAGAGAAGCTTTCTTT	CASRTGREAFF
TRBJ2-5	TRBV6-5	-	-	TGTGCCAGCAGTTACTCGGGCAGGAGGCGGGAAGAGACCCAGTACTTC	CASSYSGRRREETQYF
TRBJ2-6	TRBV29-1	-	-	TGCAGCGTTGAAGTGTGTACAGGAAGGCCCTATTACTCTGGGGCCAACGTCCTGACTTTC	CSVEVCTGRPYYSGANVLTF
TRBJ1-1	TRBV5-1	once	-	TGCGCCAGCAGCTTTGACACCACTGAAGCTTTCTTT	CASSFDTTEAFF
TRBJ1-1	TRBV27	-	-	TGTGCCAGCAGTTTCGGTCTGAACACTGAAGCTTTCTTT	CASSFGLNTEAFF
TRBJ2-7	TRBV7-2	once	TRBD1	TGTGCCAGCAGCTTCCCGGACAGGGGGGAATACGAGCAGTACTTC	CASSFPDRGEYEQYF
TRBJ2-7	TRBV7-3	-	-	TGTGCCAGCAGCTTAACGGGAGGTGCGAGGGAGCAGTACTTC	CASSLTGGAREQYF
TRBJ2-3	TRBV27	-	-	TGTGCCAGCAGTCCCAGAGCCGCAACAGATACGCAGTATTTT	CASSPRAATDTQYF
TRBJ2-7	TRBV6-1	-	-	TGTGCCAGCGGGCGGGACAACTCCTACGAGCAGTACTTC	CASGRDNSYEQYF
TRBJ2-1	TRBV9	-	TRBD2	TGTGCCAGCAGCGCAGGGACTAGCGGGAGTTGGGGTGAGCAGTTCTTC	CASSAGTSGSWGEQFF
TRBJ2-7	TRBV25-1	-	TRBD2	TGTGCCAGCAGTGAGGGACTAGCGTTACACGAGCAGTACTTC	CASSEGLALHEQYF
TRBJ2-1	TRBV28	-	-	TGTGCCAGCAGTTCCGGTTGGCGCTCCTACAATGAGCAGTTCTTC	CASSSGWRSYNEQFF
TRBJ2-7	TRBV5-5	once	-	TGTGCCAGCAGCTTGTTCGCAGGGGCGTACGAGCAGTACTTC	CASSLFAGAYEQYF
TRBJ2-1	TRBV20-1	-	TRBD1	TGCAGTGCAAGGACAGGGGTGGAGCAGTTCTTC	CSARTGVEQFF
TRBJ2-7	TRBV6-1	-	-	TGTGCCACCCAGGGTCTAGACGAGCAGTACTTC	CATQGLDEQYF
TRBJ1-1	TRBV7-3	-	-	TGTGCCAGCAGCTTAGGGGGTGGGACTGAAGCTTTCTTT	CASSLGGGTEAFF
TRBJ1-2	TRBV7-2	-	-	TGTGCCAGCAGCTGGGGTGGGTCTTATGGCTACACCTTC	CASSWGGSYGYTF
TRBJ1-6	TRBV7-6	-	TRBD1	TGTGCCAGCAGCGGGGACAGAGCTTCACCCCTCCACTTT	CASSGDRASPLHF
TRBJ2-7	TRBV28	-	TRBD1	TGTGCCACCGGGTCCGGGACAGGGAGTTGGGAGCAGTACTTC	CATGSGTGSWEQYF
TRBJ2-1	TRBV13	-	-	TGTGCCAGCAGCTTAGAGGGCGGGCCTAAGTACAATGAGCAGTTCTTC	CASSLEGGPKYNEQFF
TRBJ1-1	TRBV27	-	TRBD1	TGTGCCAGCAGTTACGGACAGGGGACTGAAGCTTTCTTT	CASSYGQGTEAFF
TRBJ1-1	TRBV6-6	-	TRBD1	TGTGCCAGCAGCCAGGACAGGGTAGGCACTGAAGCTTTCTTT	CASSQDRVGTEAFF
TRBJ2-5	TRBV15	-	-	TGTGCCACCAGCAGAGACGCTCCTCAAGAAGAGACCCAGTACTTC	CATSRDAPQEETQYF
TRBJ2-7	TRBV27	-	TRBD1	TGTGCCAGCAGTTTAGTCGGGACAGGGGTAGAAGAGCAGTACTTC	CASSLVGTGVEEQYF
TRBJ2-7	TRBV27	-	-	TGTGCCAGCAGATTCCACAGCAGCTCCTACGAGCAGTACTTC	CASRFHSSSYEQYF
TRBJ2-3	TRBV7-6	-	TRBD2	TGTGCCAGCAGAGCCGGGGGGTCAGATACGCAGTATTTT	CASRAGGSDTQYF
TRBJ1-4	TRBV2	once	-	TGTGCCAGCAGTGGTGACAGAACTAATGAAAAACTGTTTTTT	CASSGDRTNEKLFF
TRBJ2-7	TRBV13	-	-	TGTGCCAGCAGCTTGGAGGGAAGCTACGAGCAGTACTTC	CASSLEGSYEQYF
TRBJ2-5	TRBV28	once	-	TGTGCCAGCAGTCCAAACAAGCGGGCGGCTTGGACCCAGTACTTC	CASSPNKRAAWTQYF
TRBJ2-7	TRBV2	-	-	TGTGCCAGCAGCCCCAACTACGAGCAGTACTTC	CASSPNYEQYF
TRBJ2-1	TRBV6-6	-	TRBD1	TGTGCCAGCAGTTTGACAGGGAATGAGCAGTTCTTC	CASSLTGNEQFF
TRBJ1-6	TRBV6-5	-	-	TGTGCCATCTCACTGGGGGGTGCCTCACCCCTCCACTTT	CAISLGGASPLHF
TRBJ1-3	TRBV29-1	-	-	TGCAGCGTCGGGGGAGGTTCCTCTGGAAACACCATATATTTT	CSVGGGSSGNTIYF
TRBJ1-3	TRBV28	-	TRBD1	TGTGCCAGCAGTTTGGGACAGTTCGGCTCTGGAAACACCATATATTTT	CASSLGQFGSGNTIYF
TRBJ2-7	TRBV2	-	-	TGTGCCAGCAGAGGGATGGAGGGCTCCTACGAGCAGTACTTC	CASRGMEGSYEQYF
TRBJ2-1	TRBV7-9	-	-	TGTGCCAGCAGCTTAGGGCCGACCCCCAATGAGCAGTTCTTC	CASSLGPTPNEQFF
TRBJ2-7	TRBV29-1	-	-	TGCAGCGTTGGTCGCGGGGCCGTCTCCTACGAGCAGTACTTC	CSVGRGAVSYEQYF